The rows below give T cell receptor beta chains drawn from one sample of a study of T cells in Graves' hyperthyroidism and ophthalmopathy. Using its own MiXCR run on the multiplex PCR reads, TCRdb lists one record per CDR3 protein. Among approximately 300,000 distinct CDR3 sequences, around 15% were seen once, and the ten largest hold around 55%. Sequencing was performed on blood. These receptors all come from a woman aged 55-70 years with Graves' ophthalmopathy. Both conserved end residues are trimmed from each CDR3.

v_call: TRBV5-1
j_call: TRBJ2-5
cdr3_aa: ASALGGEGTLY

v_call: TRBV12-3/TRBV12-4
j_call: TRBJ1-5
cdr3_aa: ASSPPGGNQPQH

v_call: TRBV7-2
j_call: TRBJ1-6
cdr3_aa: ASTQGRNSPLH

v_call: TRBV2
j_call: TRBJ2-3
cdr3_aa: ASKTSSPTDTQY

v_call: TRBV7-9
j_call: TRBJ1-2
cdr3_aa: ANSADTRGYT

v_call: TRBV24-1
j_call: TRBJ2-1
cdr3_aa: ATSDSSGGNNEQF

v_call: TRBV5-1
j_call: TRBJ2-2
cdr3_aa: ASSLGGPPGELF

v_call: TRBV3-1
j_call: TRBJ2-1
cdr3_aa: ASSQEETRQF

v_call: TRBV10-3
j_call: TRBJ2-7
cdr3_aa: AISHSTGADEQY

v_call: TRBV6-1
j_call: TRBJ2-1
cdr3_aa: AHGQYNEQF

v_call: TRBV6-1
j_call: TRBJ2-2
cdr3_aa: ASSERGAGTGELF

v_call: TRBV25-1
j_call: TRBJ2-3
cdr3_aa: ASSEFMDTQY

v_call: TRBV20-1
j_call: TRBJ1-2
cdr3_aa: SAGGDYGYT

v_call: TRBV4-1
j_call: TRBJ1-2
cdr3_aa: ASSQERWRGGNYGYT

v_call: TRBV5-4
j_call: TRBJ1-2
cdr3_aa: ASSDKQGRGGYT

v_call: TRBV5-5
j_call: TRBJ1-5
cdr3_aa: ASSSGQGRQPQH

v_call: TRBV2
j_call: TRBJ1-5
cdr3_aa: ASSLTGEVPPQH

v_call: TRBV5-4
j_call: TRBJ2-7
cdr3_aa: ASSLDTGTVPREQY

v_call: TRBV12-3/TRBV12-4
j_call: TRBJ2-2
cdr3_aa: ASSFAGGLF

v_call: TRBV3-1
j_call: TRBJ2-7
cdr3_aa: ANSQARAGAGEQY